Below, 23 T cell receptor beta chains from the same sample are listed, as sequenced in a study of CD8 T cells in ankylosing spondylitis. In TCRdb, the 5' RACE reads were re-called with MiXCR into one record per CDR3 protein. Among about 340,000 distinct CDR3 sequences listed, roughly 15% were seen once. Material: blood, either unsorted or a sorted T cell fraction (not recorded which). The source of these receptors is a male donor with ankylosing spondylitis or in good health (not recorded which).

This clonotype was seen only a few times. This chain connects TRBV5-6 to TRBJ1-2, with D maybe TRBD1 (6 bases). Germline V gene lookup returns CDR1 SGHDT and CDR2 YYEEEE. There are 13 residues in the CDR3. The V end was cut by 3 bases, the J end by 6 bases, with 12 bases between. The chain's CDR3 is CASSSIDRNGYTF. CDR3 sequence (DNA): TGTGCCAGCAGCTCCATAGACAGGAATGGCTACACCTTC.

The chain employs TRBV11-3 and TRBJ2-1; D is perhaps TRBD1 (6 bases). The CDR3 extends over 15 amino acids. The V and J ends lost 4 bases and 2 bases respectively, with 12 bases between them. CDR1 SGHNT and CDR2 YENEEA come from the germline V gene. In DNA form, the CDR3 reads TGTGCCAGCAGCTCCCGACAGGCTACCTACAATGAGCAGTTCTTC. Protein sequence: CASSSRQATYNEQFF.

This clonotype appeared a few times. The V and J genes are TRBV10-3 and TRBJ1-4; possibly TRBD1 for D (5 bases). Trimming left V 0 bases short and J 2 bases short, with 7 bases between. Germline CDR1 reads ENHRY; CDR2 reads SYGVKD. This CDR3 has 15 residues. CDR3 DNA: TGTGCCATCAGTGAGTCCGCAGGGACTAATGAAAAACTGTTTTTT. This encodes CAISESAGTNEKLFF.

This clonotype was counted only a few times. The chain carries TRBV7-9 and TRBJ1-6; D not certain. Germline V gene sequence: CDR1 SEHNR, CDR2 FQNEAQ (reference sequence). This CDR3 is built from 13 residues. With 5 bases removed from V and 8 bases from J, the gap between germline ends came to 10 bases. The CDR3 bases are TGTGCCAGCAGCCCTGGGGTAGATTCACCCCTCCACTTT. Translation: CASSPGVDSPLHF. Filled out from reference TRBV7-9 and TRBJ1-6, the complete variable domain reads DTGVSQNPRHKITKRGQNVTFRCDPISEHNRLYWYRQTLGQGPEFLTYFQNEAQLEKSRLLSDRFSAERPKGSFSTLEIQRTEQGDSAMYLCASSPGVDSPLHFGNGTRLTVT.

This clonotype turned up a few times. The chain uses TRBV6-1 and TRBJ2-3; D gene ambiguous. Germline V gene data show CDR1 as MNHNS and CDR2 as SASEGT. Trimming stripped 7 bases from V and 5 bases from J, with 10 bases between. The CDR3 runs to 12 residues. The CDR3 bases are TGTGCCAGCACCCTCAATGGAGATACGCAGTATTTT. Amino acid sequence: CASTLNGDTQYF.

The CDR3 spells CSAIYRGRDIQYF. The DNA for the CDR3 is TGCAGTGCCATCTACAGGGGTAGGGACATTCAGTACTTC. The chain recombines TRBV20-1 with TRBJ2-4; 7 nucleotides line up with TRBD1. V shed 6 bases and J 8 bases; nucleotides not matched to a gene: 10. The CDR3 consists of 13 residues. Germline V lookup: CDR1 DFQATT, CDR2 SNEGSKA (reference sequence).

This clonotype was observed a few times. CDR3 DNA sequence: TGTGCCATCAGTGGAGTTACCAACAATGAGCAGTTCTTC. Its protein is CAISGVTNNEQFF. The chain joins TRBV10-3 to TRBJ2-1; D uncertain. V was trimmed by 4 bases and J by 5 bases, leaving 9 bases between them. Germline V gene lookup returns CDR1 ENHRY and CDR2 SYGVKD. The CDR3 runs to 13 residues.

Ten or more counts support this clonotype. The rearrangement uses TRBV4-1 and TRBJ2-2; weak D call: TRBD2 (5 bases). Germline CDR1 MGHRA, CDR2 YSYEKL. The CDR3 spans 16 residues. Trimming removed 3 bases at V and 4 bases at J, with 15 bases between. As DNA, the CDR3 is TGCGCCAGCAGCCAGCAAGTTAAGGCGGGCACCGGGGAGCTGTTTTTT. It is translated as CASSQQVKAGTGELFF.

This rearrangement joins TRBV7-6 to TRBJ1-6; D gene uncertain. CDR3 length equals 12 residues. CDR1 SGHVS and CDR2 FNYEAQ come from the germline V gene. V lost 2 bases, J lost 12 bases, and 8 bases lay in between. CDR3 bases: TGTGCCAGCAGCTTAAGAACCGGACCCCTCCACTTT. Translated: CASSLRTGPLHF.

In its sample, this clonotype was seen a few times. The chain has TRBV5-1 and TRBJ2-7, with 10 positions matching TRBD2. The germline CDR1 and CDR2 sequences are SGHRS and YFSETQ. The V segment lost 2 bases and the J segment 2 bases; nucleotides outside the gene matches: 7. The length of the CDR3 is 16 residues. The CDR3 loop is CASSFGGTSVAYEQYF. CDR3 nucleotide sequence: TGCGCCAGCAGCTTCGGCGGGACTAGCGTTGCCTACGAGCAGTACTTC.

The table lists this clonotype with a few counts. This rearrangement joins TRBV11-2 to TRBJ2-1; tentatively, D is TRBD1 (6 bases). Trimming left V 4 bases short and J 8 bases short, with 21 bases between. CDR3 size: 16 residues. From germline, CDR1 is SGHAT and CDR2 FQNNGV. The CDR3 sequence is CASSSTPGALRHEQFF. In DNA form, the CDR3 reads TGTGCCAGCAGCTCCACTCCAGGGGCCCTACGTCATGAGCAGTTCTTC.

This chain links TRBV7-8 with TRBJ1-5, with a weak D call TRBD1 (6 bases). The CDR3 extends over 15 amino acids. V was trimmed by 6 bases and J by 4 bases, leaving 16 bases between them. Germline lookup yields CDR1 SGHVS and CDR2 FQNEAQ. The DNA for the CDR3 is TGTGCCAGCAGTCTTACAGGGTTGGAGAATCAGCCCCAGCATTTT. Its translation: CASSLTGLENQPQHF. Filled out from reference TRBV7-8 and TRBJ1-5, the complete variable domain reads GAGVSQSPRYKVAKRGQDVALRCDPISGHVSLFWYQQALGQGPEFLTYFQNEAQLDKSGLPSDRFFAERPEGSVSTLKIQRTQQEDSAVYLCASSLTGLENQPQHFGDGTRLSIL.

The rearrangement uses TRBV20-1 and TRBJ1-1; D is unresolved. Per germline, CDR1 DFQATT and CDR2 SNEGSKA (reference sequence). The CDR3 has 14 residues. Deletions cut 3 bases from V and 0 bases from J, with 11 bases between. CDR3 protein: CSASSGPMNTEAFF. CDR3 bases: TGCAGTGCTAGTTCCGGACCCATGAACACTGAAGCTTTCTTT.

The chain combines TRBV3-1 with TRBJ2-7; D is undetermined. Germline CDR1 reads LGHDT; CDR2 reads YNNKEL (reference sequence). The CDR3 runs to 15 residues. Trimming removed 0 bases from V and 2 bases from J, with 11 bases in between. Here the CDR3 reads CASSQEAKSTYEQYF. The CDR3, as DNA: TGTGCCAGCAGCCAAGAAGCTAAGTCCACCTACGAGCAGTACTTC.

This clonotype came up a few times. V and J are TRBV6-5 and TRBJ2-5; 9 bases fit TRBD2. This CDR3 spans 15 amino acids. Germline values: CDR1 MNHEY, CDR2 SVGAGI. V lost 6 bases, J lost 1 base, and 6 bases stayed unmatched. The CDR3 protein is CASSLFSGGQETQYF. DNA of the CDR3: TGTGCCAGCAGCTTATTTAGCGGGGGCCAAGAGACCCAGTACTTC.

V is TRBV7-9 and J is TRBJ2-1; D may be TRBD1 (5 bases). V dropped 1 base and J dropped 5 bases, with 12 bases sitting between them. Germline loops: CDR1 SEHNR, CDR2 FQNEAQ (reference sequence). The CDR3 covers 15 residues. The CDR3 is CASSLGQRANNEQFF. The CDR3 nucleotides read TGTGCCAGCAGCTTAGGACAGAGAGCTAACAATGAGCAGTTCTTC.

This clonotype was counted a few times. The chain carries TRBV5-1 and TRBJ2-1, with 8 positions matching TRBD1. V gave up 4 bases and J gave up 3 bases; unmatched junction bases: 9. Germline CDR1 reads SGHRS; CDR2 reads YFSETQ. This CDR3 is built from 16 residues. The CDR3 DNA sequence: TGCGCCAGCAGCACCAATCAGGGGGCTGGCTACAATGAGCAGTTCTTC. Its translation is CASSTNQGAGYNEQFF. Together with reference TRBV5-1 and TRBJ2-1, the CDR3 gives the full variable domain: KAGVTQTPRYLIKTRGQQVTLSCSPISGHRSVSWYQQTPGQGLQFLFEYFSETQRNKGNFPGRFSGRQFSNSRSEMNVSTLELGDSALYLCASSTNQGAGYNEQFFGPGTRLTVL.

V usage is TRBV5-1 and J usage is TRBJ1-1; perhaps TRBD1 as D (5 bases). V was pared by 2 bases and J by 1 base, with 12 bases between. CDR1 SGHRS and CDR2 YFSETQ come from the germline V gene. The length of the CDR3 is 15 residues. The CDR3 sequence is CASSLPPTENTEAFF. The CDR3 DNA follows: TGCGCCAGCAGCTTACCCCCGACAGAGAACACTGAAGCTTTCTTT.

The V call is TRBV4-1, the J call TRBJ2-7; 9 bases are a match to TRBD1. This CDR3 is 17 amino acids long. Germline V gives CDR1 MGHRA, CDR2 YSYEKL. Trimming took 0 bases from V and 3 from J; bases not matched to a gene: 9. In nucleotides, the CDR3 is TGCGCCAGCAGCCAAGAGGGAGTCGGGACAGGGAGCTACGAGCAGTACTTC. Its translation is CASSQEGVGTGSYEQYF.

There are a few counts of this clonotype. The rearrangement links TRBV5-1 to TRBJ2-5; D not resolved. V was trimmed by 0 bases and J by 4 bases, leaving 10 bases between them. Looked up from germline, CDR1 is SGHRS and CDR2 is YFSETQ. This CDR3 region has 14 residues. This CDR3 reads CASSLGGLRETQYF. The DNA for the CDR3 is TGCGCCAGCAGCTTGGGTGGGCTGAGAGAGACCCAGTACTTC.

A note on this clonotype: A much larger clone sits a single nucleotide away, making a read error possible. J is TRBJ1-2 and V is TRBV11-2; perhaps TRBD1 as D (6 bases). The CDR3 has 14 residues. Germline-derived CDR1 and CDR2 are SGHAT and FQNNGV. CDR3 sequence: CAGSLAGGGYGYTF. In nucleotides, the CDR3 is TGTGCCGGCAGCTTGGCGGGGGGCGGCTATGGCTACACCTTC.

The gene calls are TRBV20-1 and TRBJ2-3; 8 bases are a match to TRBD2. Germline V gene lookup returns CDR1 DFQATT and CDR2 SNEGSKA (reference sequence). CDR3 length: 16 residues. The J segment lost 4 bases and the V segment lost 3 bases, leaving 12 bases of the junction unmatched. Written as DNA, the CDR3 is TGCAGTGCTAGTCCGTCCGGGACTAGAGGAGCAGATACGCAGTATTTT. Its protein is CSASPSGTRGADTQYF.

This clonotype has just a few counts. J is TRBJ2-7 and V is TRBV19; 8 nucleotides align to TRBD1. The CDR3 covers 16 residues. Looked up from germline, CDR1 is LNHDA and CDR2 is SQIVND (reference sequence). The trim removed 3 bases at V and 6 bases at J, leaving 13 bases unmatched. The CDR3 region is CASSIRPQGAGGEQYF. In nucleotides, the CDR3 is TGTGCCAGTAGTATTCGTCCCCAGGGGGCCGGGGGCGAGCAGTACTTC.